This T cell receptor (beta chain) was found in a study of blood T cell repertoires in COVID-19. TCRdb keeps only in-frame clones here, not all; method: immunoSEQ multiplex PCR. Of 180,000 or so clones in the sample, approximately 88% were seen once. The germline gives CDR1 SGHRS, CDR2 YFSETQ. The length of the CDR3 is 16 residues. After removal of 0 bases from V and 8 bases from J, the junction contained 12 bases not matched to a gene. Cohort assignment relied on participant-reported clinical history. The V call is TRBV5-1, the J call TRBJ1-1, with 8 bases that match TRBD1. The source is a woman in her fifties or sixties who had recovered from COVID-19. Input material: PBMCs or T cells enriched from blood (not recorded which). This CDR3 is CASSLAVGQGGAEAFF. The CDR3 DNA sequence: TGCGCCAGCAGCTTGGCGGTTGGACAGGGTGGAGCGGAAGCTTTCTTT.